Listed below are T cell receptor beta chains from one sample, sequenced in a study of T cell repertoires in cytomegalovirus infection. These TCRs' antigens remain unknown. TCRdb re-derived calls from the reads in MiXCR, one entry per CDR3 protein. The data contain 600,000 to 700,000 distinct CDR3 sequences, around 30% of them singletons. The sample in question was cultured PBMCs, obtained from culture after CMV antigen stimulation. The origin of the receptors is a human donor in good health (CMV status not recorded). Some clones in this sample may be carry-over from other donors' samples. CDR3s include the opening cysteine and the closing phenylalanine or tryptophan. D genes are given only for firm matches. Not every row has a clone size; where given, it reads once, few, many or a size class.

V	J	D	size	DNA	CDR3
TRBV27	TRBJ2-7	NA	NA	TGTGCCAGCAGTTTTGCGCATTCCTACGAGCAGTACTTC	CASSFAHSYEQYF
TRBV7-9	TRBJ1-4	NA	NA	TGTGCCAGCAGCTTAGCAAATAATGAAAAACTGTTTTTT	CASSLANNEKLFF
TRBV20-1	TRBJ2-3	NA	few	TGCAGTGTTGGTGGGTCGGGAGATACGCAGTATTTT	CSVGGSGDTQYF
TRBV7-9	TRBJ1-1	NA	NA	TGTGCCAGCAGCCCCCAGACAGGTTCGGTGACTTTCTTT	CASSPQTGSVTFF
TRBV3-1	TRBJ2-5	NA	few	TGTGCCAGCACCGGGGAGCGGCAAGAGACCCAGTACTTC	CASTGERQETQYF
TRBV20-1	TRBJ2-3	NA	few	TGCAGTGCTAGTAGCTCCCAGTTGGGCGCAGATACGCAGTATTTT	CSASSSQLGADTQYF
TRBV7-2	TRBJ2-7	TRBD2	NA	TGTGCCAGCAGCTTAGCTTCGGGACTAGCACCCGCCGAGCAGTACTTC	CASSLASGLAPAEQYF
TRBV12-3/TRBV12-4	TRBJ2-7	NA	few	TGTGCCAGCAGTTTAGCGGGCCTAGGAAACGAGCAGTACTTC	CASSLAGLGNEQYF
TRBV19	TRBJ2-3	TRBD2	NA	TGTGCCAGTTCCGGGACTATCACAGATACGCAGTATTTT	CASSGTITDTQYF
TRBV6-5	TRBJ2-7	TRBD1	NA	TGTGCCAGCAGTTACTCGAAGCCAAGACAGGGTCCAGGATCCTACGAGCAGTACTTC	CASSYSKPRQGPGSYEQYF
TRBV7-6	TRBJ2-1	TRBD1	NA	TGTGCCAGCAGCTCCCCCGGACAGGAACAACAGGGCTCCTACAATGAGCAGTTCTTC	CASSSPGQEQQGSYNEQFF
TRBV7-2	TRBJ2-7	NA	NA	TGTGCCAGCAGCGCGGGACAGCACCTATCCTACGAGCAGTACTTC	CASSAGQHLSYEQYF
TRBV27	TRBJ2-1	TRBD2	NA	TGTGCCAGCAGTCCCGGACTAGCGAGACAGTTCTTC	CASSPGLARQFF
TRBV2	TRBJ2-7	NA	NA	TGTGCCAGAACAGGGAAAGGGAACGCGCAGTACTTC	CARTGKGNAQYF
TRBV6-5	TRBJ2-7	NA	NA	TGTGCCAGCAGTTACGTTCAGGGATCCGAGCAGTACTTC	CASSYVQGSEQYF
TRBV7-9	TRBJ2-3	NA	NA	TGTGCCAGCACCTTCGTTTCGGATACGCAGTATTTT	CASTFVSDTQYF
TRBV12-5	TRBJ2-3	NA	few	TGTGCTAGTCAAAGTAGAGCAGATACGCAGTATTTT	CASQSRADTQYF
TRBV6-2/TRBV6-3	TRBJ2-3	TRBD1	NA	TGTGCCAGCAGTTTCCCTCGGACAGGGGGGATTAGCACAGATACGCAGTATTTT	CASSFPRTGGISTDTQYF
TRBV4-3	TRBJ1-1	NA	few	TGCGCCAGCAGCCAGGTAATAGACACTTCGGAAGCTTTCTTT	CASSQVIDTSEAFF
TRBV7-2	TRBJ2-7	NA	few	TGTGCCAGCAGCTTATTTGGCGGGAAAGTCGAGCAGTACTTC	CASSLFGGKVEQYF
TRBV5-4	TRBJ2-1	NA	NA	TGTGCCAGCAGCTTCTACAGGATCTCCTACAATGAGCAGTTCTTC	CASSFYRISYNEQFF
TRBV12-3/TRBV12-4	TRBJ1-5	NA	NA	TGTGCCAGCAGTTTGGCGGGGTCGGAACAGCCCCAGCATTTT	CASSLAGSEQPQHF
TRBV4-1	TRBJ1-5	NA	NA	TGCGCCAGCACCCATTTAGTTTGGGCCCAGCATTTT	CASTHLVWAQHF
TRBV7-8	TRBJ1-6	NA	NA	TGTGCCAGCAGCCAAAGGGGCCGGGATAATTCACCCCTCCACTTT	CASSQRGRDNSPLHF
TRBV18	TRBJ1-1	NA	NA	TGTGCCAGCTCACCAAAGGGGGGGCCGTACACTGAAGCTTTCTTT	CASSPKGGPYTEAFF
TRBV18	TRBJ2-1	NA	NA	TGTGCCAGCTCAGCCACGGATAGGGAACAGTTCTTC	CASSATDREQFF
TRBV7-2	TRBJ2-7	TRBD1	many	TGTGCCAGCAGCTTAAGGACAGGGGGGTACGAGCAGTACTTC	CASSLRTGGYEQYF
TRBV20-1	TRBJ2-3	TRBD1	few	TGCAGTGCTAGATCAGGGGGCTTCACAGATACGCAGTATTTT	CSARSGGFTDTQYF
TRBV29-1	TRBJ2-7	TRBD1	few	TGCAGCGTTAAGGGAAGACAGGGGTTCTACGAGCAGTACTTC	CSVKGRQGFYEQYF
TRBV7-6	TRBJ1-2	NA	NA	TGTGCCAGCAGCGGCACTAACTATGGCTACACCTTC	CASSGTNYGYTF
TRBV7-2	TRBJ2-7	NA	NA	TGTGCCAGCAGCTTAGGGGGCCAGAGCTCCTACGAGCAGTACTTC	CASSLGGQSSYEQYF
TRBV29-1	TRBJ2-3	NA	NA	TGCAGCGCCTTACCCCAGGACGGCCTCTTGGATACGCAGTATTTT	CSALPQDGLLDTQYF
TRBV2	TRBJ1-2	TRBD1	NA	TGTGCCAGCACAACCGGCGGGACAGTTGTTGGCTACACCTTC	CASTTGGTVVGYTF
TRBV19	TRBJ2-3	NA	NA	TGTGCCAGTAGTATCCTTAAGTTCACAGATACGCAGTATTTT	CASSILKFTDTQYF